The entry below describes one T cell receptor beta chain. Its specificity is unknown. Amplification used 60 Vbeta primers and 13 Jbeta primers. Repertoires were generated with immunoSEQ multiplex PCR, while TCRdb's copy carries only in-frame clones and drops some. Of approximately 180,000 clones in the sample, 78% are singletons; the top ten hold about 13%. The sample originates from a study of cytomegalovirus exposure and HLA in healthy donors. Study conclusions and caveats: One variant, a missense change in DCLRE1C, was linked in a later analysis to TCR beta V- and J-gene trimming. There was a cluster of highly shared sequence variants that was likely a sequencing artifact. Researchers catalogued over 150 TCR beta chains as cytomegalovirus-associated. Immune exposure was documented only through CMV serostatus.

With V trimmed by 7 bases and J by 7 bases, 4 bases remained unmatched. CDR3 length: 13 amino acids. Germline V lookup: CDR1 SGHDT, CDR2 YYEEEE. V is TRBV5-6 and J is TRBJ2-1, with 11 bases that match TRBD1. The receptor's source is a woman aged 45-65 years in good health and CMV-seropositive. Sequenced sample: PBMCs. CDR3 amino acids: CASGQGAWNEQFF. In nucleotides, the CDR3 is TGTGCCAGCGGACAGGGGGCATGGAATGAGCAGTTCTTC.